What follows are 25 T cell receptor beta chains derived from one specimen sequenced in a study of cytomegalovirus exposure and HLA in healthy donors. This PCR relied on a set of 60 Vbeta primers and 13 Jbeta primers. Produced via immunoSEQ multiplex PCR; TCRdb's table is partial and in-frame only. The sample gives about 150,000 clones, 80% of which show up once; roughly 5.5% is in the top ten. The sample taken for sequencing was PBMCs. Source of these receptors: a woman aged 40 to 50 in good health and CMV-seropositive.

V usage is TRBV7-9 and J usage is TRBJ2-1; TRBD2 aligns across 8 bases. After removal of 2 bases from V and 4 bases from J, the junction contained 13 bases not matched to a gene. The CDR3 extends over 18 amino acids. Germline CDR1 SEHNR, CDR2 FQNEAQ (reference sequence). The CDR3 DNA is TGTGCCAGCAGCTTAAAGGGCGGGATGAGCGGGGGTTACAATGAGCAGTTCTTC. Amino acid sequence: CASSLKGGMSGGYNEQFF.

The V gene is TRBV2, the J gene TRBJ2-3; the match to TRBD1 covers 10 bases. Germline CDR1 SNHLY, CDR2 FYNNEI. With V trimmed by 4 bases and J by 5 bases, 6 bases remained unmatched. The CDR3 totals 15 residues. The CDR3 is CASSGQGARRDTQYF. Written as DNA, the CDR3 is TGTGCCAGCAGTGGACAGGGGGCGCGAAGAGATACGCAGTATTTT.

The CDR3 region is CASSLDGLAGGGEQFF. Here the CDR3 DNA reads TGTGCCAGCAGCTTAGATGGACTAGCGGGAGGTGGCGAGCAGTTCTTC. The chain couples TRBV11-3 to TRBJ2-1; TRBD2 matches at 14 bases. CDR3 length: 16 amino acids. CDR1 and CDR2 from the germline V gene are SGHNT and YENEEA. Losses at the gene ends were 0 bases for V and 10 bases for J; bases not matched to a gene: 5.

The J gene is TRBJ2-7, the V gene TRBV7-9, with D maybe TRBD2 (6 bases). This CDR3 has 15 amino acids. CDR1 is SEHNR and CDR2 is FQNEAQ in the germline V gene (reference sequence). Trimming removed 0 bases from V and 3 bases from J, with 12 bases in between. CDR3 bases: TGTGCCAGCAGCTTAGCCCAAAGTAGCGGCTACGAGCAGTACTTC. This sequence encodes CASSLAQSSGYEQYF.

The rearrangement uses TRBV10-3 and TRBJ1-4, with TRBD1 as a possible D gene (5 bases). Between the trimmed V and J ends, which lost 2 bases and 3 bases, there was a span of 7 bases. The CDR3 is made up of 14 amino acids. The germline gives CDR1 ENHRY, CDR2 SYGVKD. CDR3 sequence reads: CAISEGGANEKLFF. Written as DNA, the CDR3 is TGTGCCATCAGTGAGGGGGGGGCTAATGAAAAACTGTTTTTT.

V is TRBV11-3 and J is TRBJ2-3, with TRBD2 matching over 11 bases. V lost 1 base and J lost 2; bases outside the gene matches: 2. The CDR3 has 16 residues. Germline CDR1 SGHNT, CDR2 YENEEA. CDR3 loop: CASSLGLAGTTDTQYF. Here the CDR3 DNA reads TGTGCCAGCAGCTTAGGACTAGCGGGGACCACAGATACGCAGTATTTT.

The V call is TRBV10-3, the J call TRBJ1-1; D gene unclear. V lost 4 bases, J lost 4 bases, and 10 bases lay in between. CDR3 length equals 13 residues. The germline CDR1 and CDR2 sequences are ENHRY and SYGVKD. CDR3 sequence reads: CAISATSGTEAFF. The CDR3 coding sequence is TGTGCCATCAGTGCGACGTCGGGCACTGAAGCTTTCTTT.

This rearrangement joins TRBV9 to TRBJ2-3; 9 bases are a match to TRBD2. The trim removed 0 bases at V and 0 bases at J, leaving 2 bases unmatched. Germline CDR1 reads SGDLS; CDR2 reads YYNGEE. The CDR3 totals 16 residues. The CDR3 DNA reads as TGTGCCAGCAGCGTAGCTAGCGGGACAAGCACAGATACGCAGTATTTT. Encoded protein: CASSVASGTSTDTQYF.

The V call is TRBV11-2, the J call TRBJ1-2, with D perhaps TRBD1 (5 bases). CDR3 length: 14 amino acids. Per the germline V gene, CDR1 is SGHAT and CDR2 is FQNNGV. Trimming took 1 base from V and 8 from J, leaving 14 bases between them. The chain's CDR3 is CASSLGQGIGGYTF. The CDR3, as DNA: TGTGCCAGCAGCTTAGGGCAGGGAATAGGCGGCTACACCTTC.

The chain couples TRBV7-8 to TRBJ2-2; no clear D gene. Trimming cost V 8 bases and J 4 bases, with 14 bases left between them. CDR1 SGHVS and CDR2 FQNEAQ come from the germline V gene. The CDR3 is 14 residues long. The CDR3: CASGPARGTGELFF. CDR3 nucleotides: TGTGCCAGCGGCCCCGCCAGAGGCACCGGGGAGCTGTTTTTT.

The chain recombines TRBV19 with TRBJ2-2; the D is unclear. Looked up from germline, CDR1 is LNHDA and CDR2 is SQIVND (reference sequence). There are 16 residues in the CDR3. Deletions cut 2 bases from V and 1 base from J, with 11 bases between. CDR3 sequence reads: CASSIQRAENTGELFF. For the CDR3, the DNA is TGTGCCAGTAGTATACAGCGCGCTGAGAACACCGGGGAGCTGTTTTTT.

The rearrangement joins TRBV7-9 to TRBJ1-1, with 8 bases identical to TRBD1. V lost 5 bases and J lost 1; bases outside the gene matches: 6. This CDR3 is 15 amino acids long. The germline V gene has CDR1 SEHNR and CDR2 FQNEAQ (reference sequence). CDR3 region: CASSDGQGRNTEAFF. CDR3 nucleotides: TGTGCCAGCAGCGACGGACAGGGAAGGAACACTGAAGCTTTCTTT.

The chain links TRBV4-2 to TRBJ1-3, with 10 nucleotides matching TRBD1. Germline V gives CDR1 LGHNA, CDR2 YNFKEQ. The junction had 6 bases not matched to a gene; V was cut back by 0 bases and J by 4 bases. This CDR3 region has 17 residues. This CDR3 reads CASSQDATGGTGNTIYF. In DNA form, the CDR3 reads TGTGCCAGCAGCCAAGATGCGACAGGGGGCACCGGAAACACCATATATTTT.

This clone was recorded at least ten times. V and J are TRBV28 and TRBJ1-5; TRBD1 might be the D (6 bases). CDR1 and CDR2 from the germline V gene are MDHEN and SYDVKM. The length of the CDR3 is 13 residues. V was clipped by 5 bases and J by 9 bases, with 14 bases between them. As DNA, the CDR3 is TGTGCCAGCAGTCCGGACAGCGTCGGGCCCCAGCATTTT. Its protein product is CASSPDSVGPQHF.

J is TRBJ1-5 and V is TRBV30, with a weak D call TRBD1 (5 bases). Germline V CDR1 and CDR2: GTSNPN, SVGIG (reference sequence). The CDR3 has 13 residues. Trimming stripped 0 bases from V and 4 bases from J, with 7 bases between. The chain's CDR3 is CAWSVEGNQPQHF. Written as DNA, the CDR3 is TGTGCCTGGAGTGTGGAGGGGAATCAGCCCCAGCATTTT.

This clone was observed once. The chain recombines TRBV7-8 with TRBJ2-1, with 14 bases lining up with TRBD2. Trimming cost V 5 bases and J 8 bases; bases outside gene matches: 20. Looked up from germline, CDR1 is SGHVS and CDR2 is FQNEAQ. The CDR3 loop spans 20 amino acids. This CDR3 reads CASSPGKGQGTSGRGDEQFF. CDR3 DNA: TGTGCCAGCAGCCCAGGGAAGGGACAGGGGACTAGCGGGAGAGGGGATGAGCAGTTCTTC.

V and J are TRBV23-1 and TRBJ2-3, with D perhaps matching TRBD1 (5 bases). TRBV23-1 counts as an open reading frame of uncertain function. Trimming shortened V by 0 bases and J by 14 bases, and 24 bases separated the two germline ends. This CDR3 has 16 residues. CDR3 DNA: TGCGCCAGCAGTCAATCGGGCAGGGTATGCGTGGTGAGGTGGTATTTT. As protein: CASSQSGRVCVVRWYF.

The genes are TRBV4-1 and TRBJ2-7; D is perhaps TRBD1 (6 bases). Trimming cost V 3 bases and J 3 bases, with 15 bases left between them. The CDR3 is 15 residues long. The germline V gene has CDR1 MGHRA and CDR2 YSYEKL. CDR3 amino acids: CASSQAPGQNYEQYF. Here the CDR3 DNA reads TGCGCCAGCAGCCAGGCTCCGGGACAAAACTACGAGCAGTACTTC.

The gene calls are TRBV30 and TRBJ2-2, with D possibly being TRBD1 (5 bases). The germline gives CDR1 GTSNPN, CDR2 SVGIG (reference sequence). The CDR3 length is 15 residues. Trimming stripped 1 base from V and 1 base from J, with 10 bases between. CDR3 sequence: CAWSETVLNTGELFF. CDR3 DNA sequence: TGTGCCTGGAGTGAGACAGTTTTGAACACCGGGGAGCTGTTTTTT. The variable domain in full, with the rest retrieved from reference TRBV30 and TRBJ2-2, is SQTIHQWPATLVQPVGSPLSLECTVEGTSNPNLYWYRQAAGRGLQLLFYSVGIGQISSEVPQNLSASRPQDRQFILSSKKLLLSDSGFYLCAWSETVLNTGELFFGEGSRLTVL.

This clone was seen a single time. The chain combines TRBV27 with TRBJ1-5; the match to TRBD1 covers 7 bases. V dropped 9 bases and J dropped 7; count of bases not matched to a gene: 12. This CDR3 contains 14 residues. Germline CDR1 is MNHEY and CDR2 is SMNVEV (reference sequence). The CDR3, as DNA: TGTGCCAGTTCCTTAAGGGGGCCAGGGCAGCCCCAGCATTTT. Translating gives CASSLRGPGQPQHF.

The rearrangement links TRBV13 to TRBJ2-7, with 9 bases aligning to TRBD1. The CDR3 consists of 15 residues. V lost 0 bases, J lost 4 bases, and 4 bases stayed unmatched. The germline gives CDR1 PRHDT, CDR2 FYEKMQ (reference sequence). CDR3 in amino acids: CASSLGGQGRYEQYF. The CDR3 region has the DNA TGTGCCAGCAGCTTAGGGGGACAGGGCAGGTACGAGCAGTACTTC.

On this clone itself: The sample carries other DNA sequences with the same CDR3. The genes are TRBV5-1 and TRBJ2-7; D unclear. The V end lost 1 base, the J end lost 6 bases, and 8 bases lay between the germline ends. The CDR3 runs 12 residues. CDR1 SGHRS and CDR2 YFSETQ come from the germline V gene. The CDR3: CASSLYPGEQYF. The CDR3, as DNA: TGCGCCAGCAGCTTGTATCCCGGCGAGCAGTACTTC.

This clone was recorded a few times. The V call is TRBV6-1, the J call TRBJ1-2; 7 bases line up with TRBD1. The CDR3 is 17 residues long. Trimming removed 4 bases from V and 3 bases from J; junction bases left unmatched: 14. Germline V gives CDR1 MNHNS, CDR2 SASEGT. The CDR3 protein is CASSGRDRPRGYYGYTF. CDR3 nucleotides: TGTGCCAGCAGTGGCCGGGACAGACCTCGGGGGTACTATGGCTACACCTTC.

Comments on this clone: Its ends do not fully match the called genes, so a read error is possible. The CDR3 sequence is CSSSLVLMRSSYNEQFF. DNA for the CDR3: TGTTCCAGCAGCTTAGTTTTGATGCGAAGCTCCTACAATGAGCAGTTCTTC. V and J are TRBV7-9 and TRBJ2-1, with no clear D. In germline, CDR1 is SEHNR, CDR2 FQNEAQ (reference sequence). The CDR3 runs to 17 residues.

The genes are TRBV19 and TRBJ2-4; D ambiguous. In germline, CDR1 is LNHDA, CDR2 SQIVND (reference sequence). CDR3 length equals 13 residues. Between the trimmed V and J ends, which lost 0 bases and 3 bases, there was a span of 3 bases. CDR3 nucleotides: TGTGCCAGTAGTATAGACAACAAAAACATTCAGTACTTC. Protein sequence: CASSIDNKNIQYF.